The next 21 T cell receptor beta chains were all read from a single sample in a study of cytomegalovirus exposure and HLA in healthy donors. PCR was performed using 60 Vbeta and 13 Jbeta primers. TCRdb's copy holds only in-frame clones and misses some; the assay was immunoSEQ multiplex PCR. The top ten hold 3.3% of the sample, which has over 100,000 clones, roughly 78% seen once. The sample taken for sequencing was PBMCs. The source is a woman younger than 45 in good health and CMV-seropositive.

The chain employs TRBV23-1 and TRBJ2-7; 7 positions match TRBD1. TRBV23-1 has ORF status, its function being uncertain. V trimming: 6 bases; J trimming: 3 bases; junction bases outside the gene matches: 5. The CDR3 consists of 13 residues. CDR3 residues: CASRPDRVYEQYF. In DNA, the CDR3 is TGCGCCAGCAGACCCGACAGGGTCTACGAGCAGTACTTC.

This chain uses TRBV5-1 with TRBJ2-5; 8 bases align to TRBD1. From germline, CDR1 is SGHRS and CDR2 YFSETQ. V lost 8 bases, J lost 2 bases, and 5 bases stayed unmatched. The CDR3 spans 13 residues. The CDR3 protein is CASYRQGQETQYF. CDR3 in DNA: TGCGCCAGTTACCGACAGGGGCAAGAGACCCAGTACTTC.

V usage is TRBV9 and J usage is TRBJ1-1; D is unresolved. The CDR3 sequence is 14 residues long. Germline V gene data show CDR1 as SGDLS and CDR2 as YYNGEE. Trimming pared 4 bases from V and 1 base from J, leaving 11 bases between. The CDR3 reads CASSLQDWNTEAFF. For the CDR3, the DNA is TGTGCCAGCAGCCTTCAGGATTGGAACACTGAAGCTTTCTTT. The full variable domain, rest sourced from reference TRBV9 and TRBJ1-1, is DSGVTQTPKHLITATGQRVTLRCSPRSGDLSVYWYQQSLDQGLQFLIQYYNGEERAKGNILERFSAQQFPDLHSELNLSSLELGDSALYFCASSLQDWNTEAFFGQGTRLTVV.

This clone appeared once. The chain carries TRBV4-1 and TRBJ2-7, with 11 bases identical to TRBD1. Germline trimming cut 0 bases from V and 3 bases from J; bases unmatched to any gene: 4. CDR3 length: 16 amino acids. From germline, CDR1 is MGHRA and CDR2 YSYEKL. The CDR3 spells CASSQDPGQGVYEQYF. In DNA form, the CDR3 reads TGCGCCAGCAGCCAAGACCCGGGACAGGGGGTCTACGAGCAGTACTTC.

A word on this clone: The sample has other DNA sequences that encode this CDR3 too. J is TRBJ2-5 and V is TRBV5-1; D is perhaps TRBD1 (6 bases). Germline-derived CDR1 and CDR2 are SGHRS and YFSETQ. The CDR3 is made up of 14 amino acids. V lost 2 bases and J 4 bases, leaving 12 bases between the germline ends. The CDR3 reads CASSFWGPGETQYF. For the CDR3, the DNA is TGCGCCAGCAGCTTCTGGGGGCCGGGAGAGACCCAGTACTTC.

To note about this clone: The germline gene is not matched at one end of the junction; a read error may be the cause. CDR3 sequence (DNA): TGTGCCATCAGTGAGTCGCTCCCGACTAGCGGGGGTAGGGGGATCTTC. It codes for CAISESLPTSGGRGIF. The V call is TRBV10-3, the J call TRBJ2-1, with TRBD2 matching over 12 bases. Germline values: CDR1 ENHRY, CDR2 SYGVKD. The CDR3 extends over 16 amino acids.

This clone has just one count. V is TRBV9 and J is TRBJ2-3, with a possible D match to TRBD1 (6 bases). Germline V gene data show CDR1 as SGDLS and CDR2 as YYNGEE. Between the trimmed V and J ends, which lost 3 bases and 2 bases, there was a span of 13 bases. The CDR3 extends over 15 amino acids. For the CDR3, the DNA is TGTGCCAGCAGCGGAACAGGGCTAGACACAGATACGCAGTATTTT. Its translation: CASSGTGLDTDTQYF.

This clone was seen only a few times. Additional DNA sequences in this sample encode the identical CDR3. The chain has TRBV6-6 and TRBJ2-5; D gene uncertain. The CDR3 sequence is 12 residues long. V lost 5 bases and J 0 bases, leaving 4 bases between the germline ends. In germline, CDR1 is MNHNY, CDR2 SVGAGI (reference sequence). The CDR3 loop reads CASSPNQETQYF. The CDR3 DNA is TGTGCCAGCAGTCCCAACCAAGAGACCCAGTACTTC.

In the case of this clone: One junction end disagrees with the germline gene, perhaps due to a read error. The CDR3 DNA reads TGTGCCAGCAGTGAAGCGCGCGGGGCTGGGGGGTCACCCCCCCACTTT. The encoded protein is CASSEARGAGGSPPHF. The chain uses TRBV2 and TRBJ1-6; D might be TRBD1 (5 bases). From germline, CDR1 is SNHLY and CDR2 FYNNEI. This CDR3 contains 16 residues.

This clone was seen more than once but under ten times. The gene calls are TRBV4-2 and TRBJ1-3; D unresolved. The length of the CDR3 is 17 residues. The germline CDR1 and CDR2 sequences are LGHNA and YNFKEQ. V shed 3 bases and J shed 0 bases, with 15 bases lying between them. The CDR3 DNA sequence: TGTGCCAGCAGCCAGTGGGCAGAGGGTATCTCTGGAAACACCATATATTTT. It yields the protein CASSQWAEGISGNTIYF.

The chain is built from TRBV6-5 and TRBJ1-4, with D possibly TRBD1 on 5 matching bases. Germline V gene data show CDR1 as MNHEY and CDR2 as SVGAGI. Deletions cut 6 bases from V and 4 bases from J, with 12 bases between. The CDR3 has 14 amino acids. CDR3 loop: CASRGHEHNEKLFF. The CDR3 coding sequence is TGTGCCAGCAGAGGACACGAACATAATGAAAAACTGTTTTTT.

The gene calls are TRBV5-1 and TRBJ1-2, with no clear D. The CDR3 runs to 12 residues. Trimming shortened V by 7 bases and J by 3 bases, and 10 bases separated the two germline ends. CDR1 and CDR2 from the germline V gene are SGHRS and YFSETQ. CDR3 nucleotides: TGCGCCAGCCACAGTGGCGACTATGGCTACACCTTC. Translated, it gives CASHSGDYGYTF.

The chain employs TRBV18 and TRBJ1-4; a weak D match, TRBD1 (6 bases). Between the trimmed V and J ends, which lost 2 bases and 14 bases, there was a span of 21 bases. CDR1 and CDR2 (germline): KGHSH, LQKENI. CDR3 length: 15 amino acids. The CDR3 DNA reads TGTGCCAGCTCACCAGGCCAGGGTGGGGGCCCTAGGCTGTTTTTT. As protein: CASSPGQGGGPRLFF.

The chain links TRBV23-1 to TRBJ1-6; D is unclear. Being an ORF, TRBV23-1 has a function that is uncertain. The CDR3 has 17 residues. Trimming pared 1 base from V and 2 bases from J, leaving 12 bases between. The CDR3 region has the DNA TGCGCCAGCAGTCAATGGGAGGTAAGGACCTATAATTCACCCCTCCACTTT. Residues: CASSQWEVRTYNSPLHF.

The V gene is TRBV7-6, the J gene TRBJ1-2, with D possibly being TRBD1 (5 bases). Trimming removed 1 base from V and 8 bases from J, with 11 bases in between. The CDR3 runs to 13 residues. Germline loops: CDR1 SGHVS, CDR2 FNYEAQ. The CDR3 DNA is TGTGCCAGCAGCTTAGAGGCAGGGCACGGCTACACCTTC. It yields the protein CASSLEAGHGYTF.

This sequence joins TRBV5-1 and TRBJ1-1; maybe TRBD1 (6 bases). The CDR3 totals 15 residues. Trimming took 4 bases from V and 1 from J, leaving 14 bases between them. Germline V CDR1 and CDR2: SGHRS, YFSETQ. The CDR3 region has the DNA TGCGCCAGCAGCGCACAGGGACGGGGGAACACTGAAGCTTTCTTT. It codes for CASSAQGRGNTEAFF.

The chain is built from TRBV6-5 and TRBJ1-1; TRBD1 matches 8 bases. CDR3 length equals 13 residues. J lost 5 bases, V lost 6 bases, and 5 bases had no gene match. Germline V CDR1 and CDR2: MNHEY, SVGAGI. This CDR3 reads CASRLTGGTEAFF. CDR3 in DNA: TGTGCCAGCAGGCTAACAGGGGGTACTGAAGCTTTCTTT.

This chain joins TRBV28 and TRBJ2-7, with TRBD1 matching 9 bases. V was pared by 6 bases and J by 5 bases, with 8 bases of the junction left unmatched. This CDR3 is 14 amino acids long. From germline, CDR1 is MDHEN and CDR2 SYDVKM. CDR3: CASRSGTGYNEQYF. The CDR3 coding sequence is TGTGCCAGCAGATCCGGGACAGGGTACAACGAGCAGTACTTC.

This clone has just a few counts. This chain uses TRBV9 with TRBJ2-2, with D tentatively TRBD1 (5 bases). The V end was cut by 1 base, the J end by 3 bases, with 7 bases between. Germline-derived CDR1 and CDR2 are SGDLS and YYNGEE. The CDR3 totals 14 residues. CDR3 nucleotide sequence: TGTGCCAGCAGCGTAAGGACACACACCGGGGAGCTGTTTTTT. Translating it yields CASSVRTHTGELFF.

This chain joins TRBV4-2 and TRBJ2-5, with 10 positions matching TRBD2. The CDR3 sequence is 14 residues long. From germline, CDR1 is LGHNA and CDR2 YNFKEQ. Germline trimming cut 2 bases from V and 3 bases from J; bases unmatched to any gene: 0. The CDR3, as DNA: TGTGCCAGCAGCCAACTAGCGGGGGAAGAGACCCAGTACTTC. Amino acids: CASSQLAGEETQYF.

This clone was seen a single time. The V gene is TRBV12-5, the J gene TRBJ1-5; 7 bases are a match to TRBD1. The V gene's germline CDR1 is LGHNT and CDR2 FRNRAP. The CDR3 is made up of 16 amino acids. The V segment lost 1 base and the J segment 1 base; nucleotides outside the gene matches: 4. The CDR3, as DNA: TGTGCTAGTGGTTTGGCACAACAGGGGAGCAATCAGCCCCAGCATTTT. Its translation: CASGLAQQGSNQPQHF.